The rows below give T cell receptor beta chains drawn from one sample of a study of T cell responses to AZD1222 COVID-19 vaccine. Clones were sequenced by immunoSEQ multiplex PCR, and TCRdb holds only the in-frame ones, with some missing. The table lists fewer than 200,000 clones, 70% to 90% of them singletons. Source: peripheral blood, taken 28 days after the second AZD1222 dose. All receptors come from an adult who received the AZD1222 COVID-19 vaccine. CDR3s include the opening cysteine and the closing phenylalanine or tryptophan. The D gene is left open where the match is weak. Size values are once, few and many counts, or a class for expanded clones, and some rows have none.

J gene,D gene,clone size,V gene,CDR3 protein,CDR3 DNA
TRBJ2-5,TRBD1,NA,TRBV5-1,CASRKPGGGETQYF,TGCGCCAGCAGAAAACCAGGGGGCGGGGAGACCCAGTACTTC
TRBJ2-6,NA,NA,TRBV5-8,CASSPEILFSGANVLTF,TGTGCCAGCAGCCCGGAAATACTTTTCTCTGGGGCCAACGTCCTGACTTTC
TRBJ2-5,NA,NA,TRBV10-3,CAISGSGETQYF,TGTGCCATCAGTGGAAGCGGGGAGACCCAGTACTTC
TRBJ1-1,NA,NA,TRBV11-3,CASSLDRDTEAFF,TGTGCCAGCAGCTTAGACAGAGACACTGAAGCTTTCTTT
TRBJ1-5,NA,NA,TRBV7-2,CASSLEGAGNQPQHF,TGTGCCAGCAGCTTGGAGGGCGCGGGCAATCAGCCCCAGCATTTT
TRBJ2-6,TRBD1,NA,TRBV19,CASIPRTGTGGSGANVLTF,TGTGCCAGTATACCCCGAACCGGGACAGGGGGCTCTGGGGCCAACGTCCTGACTTTC
TRBJ2-5,NA,NA,TRBV7-2,CASSLPRGAGETQYF,TGTGCCAGCAGCCTCCCCCGGGGGGCGGGGGAGACCCAGTACTTC
TRBJ2-7,NA,NA,TRBV11-1,CASSLDLVGSYEQYF,TGTGCCAGCAGCTTGGACCTCGTAGGCTCCTACGAGCAGTACTTC
TRBJ2-2,NA,NA,TRBV5-1,CASSRTDTGELFF,TGCGCCAGCAGCCGGACGGACACCGGGGAGCTGTTTTTT
TRBJ1-1,TRBD1,few,TRBV30,CAWSVSGTVFFF,TGTGCCTGGAGTGTATCCGGGACAGTTTTTTTCTTT
TRBJ2-1,NA,NA,TRBV4-2,CASTEVASSYNEQFF,TGTGCCAGCACCGAAGTTGCGAGTTCCTACAATGAGCAGTTCTTC
TRBJ1-1,NA,NA,TRBV2,CASSGGSGTRLNTEAFF,TGTGCCAGCAGTGGGGGAAGTGGGACACGGCTGAACACTGAAGCTTTCTTT
TRBJ1-1,NA,few,TRBV28,CASINDSPGNTEAFF,TGTGCCAGCATCAACGATTCCCCGGGTAATACTGAAGCTTTCTTT
TRBJ1-1,NA,NA,TRBV7-2,CASSLGTVNTEAFF,TGTGCCAGCAGCTTAGGAACGGTTAACACTGAAGCTTTCTTT
TRBJ2-7,TRBD2,NA,TRBV7-7,CASSPGLAGDEQYF,TGTGCTAGCAGCCCGGGACTAGCGGGGGACGAGCAGTACTTC
TRBJ2-3,TRBD2,NA,TRBV7-3,CASSLMAGDTDTQYF,TGTGCCAGCAGCTTAATGGCGGGGGACACAGATACGCAGTATTTT
TRBJ1-2,NA,NA,TRBV12-3/TRBV12-4,CASSPYRDNGYTF,TGTGCCAGCAGTCCCTACAGGGATAATGGCTACACCTTC
TRBJ1-4,NA,NA,TRBV6-2/TRBV6-3,CASSPTALEGKLFF,TGTGCCAGCAGTCCGACAGCGTTAGAGGGAAAACTGTTTTTT
TRBJ1-6,NA,NA,TRBV15,CATSRDPPPGGSPLHF,TGTGCCACCAGCAGAGACCCCCCTCCCGGGGGTTCACCCCTCCACTTT
TRBJ2-7,NA,once,TRBV5-3,CARSSREVSYEQYF,TGTGCCAGAAGCTCCCGGGAAGTCTCCTACGAGCAGTACTTC
TRBJ2-7,NA,NA,TRBV5-5,CASSFTGDGSEQYF,TGTGCCAGCAGCTTTACAGGGGACGGGAGCGAGCAGTACTTC
TRBJ1-2,TRBD1,NA,TRBV12-3/TRBV12-4,CASRGQGPEGYTF,TGTGCCAGCAGGGGACAGGGGCCCGAGGGCTACACCTTC
TRBJ1-1,NA,NA,TRBV28,CASSLDARGRNTEAFF,TGTGCCAGCAGTTTAGATGCCCGAGGTAGGAACACTGAAGCTTTCTTT
TRBJ2-7,NA,NA,TRBV30,CAWRGGTQSSYEQYF,TGTGCCTGGAGAGGAGGGACACAATCCTCCTACGAGCAGTACTTC
TRBJ2-2,NA,NA,TRBV5-1,CASSLGLARNTGELFF,TGCGCCAGCAGCTTGGGCCTAGCGAGGAACACCGGGGAGCTGTTTTTT
TRBJ2-3,TRBD2,NA,TRBV11-3,CASSFSGGRETTQYF,TGTGCCAGCAGCTTTAGCGGGGGGCGGGAGACTACGCAGTATTTT
TRBJ2-5,TRBD1,NA,TRBV5-3,CARSLSGGDLQETQYF,TGTGCCAGAAGCCTGTCAGGGGGCGACTTACAAGAGACCCAGTACTTC
TRBJ2-3,TRBD1,NA,TRBV6-4,CASSENRGSDTQYF,TGTGCCAGCAGTGAAAACAGGGGGTCAGATACGCAGTATTTT
TRBJ2-7,NA,NA,TRBV9,CASSEGLTGEQYF,TGTGCCAGCAGCGAAGGGTTAACTGGTGAGCAGTACTTC
TRBJ1-2,NA,few,TRBV29-1,CSVESGVGTSNYGYTF,TGCAGCGTTGAATCGGGGGTGGGCACCTCTAACTATGGCTACACCTTC
TRBJ1-6,NA,NA,TRBV6-5,CASRPTRASSALHF,TGTGCCAGCAGGCCGACAAGGGCCTCTTCGGCCCTCCACTTT
TRBJ2-2,NA,NA,TRBV7-8,CASSLAQGNTGELFF,TGTGCCAGCAGCTTAGCACAGGGGAACACCGGGGAGCTGTTTTTT
TRBJ1-1,NA,once,TRBV19,CASRTYPTNTEAFF,TGTGCAAGCCGCACATACCCAACGAACACTGAAGCTTTCTTT
TRBJ2-1,TRBD1,NA,TRBV7-3,CASSQTGGEAEQFF,TGTGCCAGCAGCCAGACAGGGGGGGAGGCTGAGCAGTTCTTC
TRBJ2-3,NA,NA,TRBV19,CASSLGGRTDTQYF,TGTGCCAGTAGCTTAGGGGGACGCACAGATACGCAGTATTTT
TRBJ1-2,NA,NA,TRBV7-9,CASIRGGGYTF,TGTGCCAGTATCAGGGGTGGCGGCTACACCTTC
TRBJ1-2,NA,NA,TRBV4-1,CASSQDFAFPMGYTF,TGCGCCAGCAGCCAAGATTTCGCATTCCCTATGGGCTACACCTTC
TRBJ2-3,NA,NA,TRBV5-1,CASSLEGRPPTDTQYF,TGCGCCAGCAGCTTGGAAGGGAGACCACCCACAGATACGCAGTATTTT
TRBJ2-7,TRBD1,NA,TRBV29-1,CSVGGQGAYEQYF,TGCAGCGTTGGGGGACAGGGGGCCTACGAGCAGTACTTC
TRBJ2-5,TRBD1,NA,TRBV19,CASSRDSQETQYF,TGTGCCAGTAGTCGGGACAGCCAAGAGACCCAGTACTTC
TRBJ2-3,TRBD2,NA,TRBV3-1/TRBV3-2,CASSQAGSGVGDF,TGTGCCAGCAGCCAAGCGGGGAGCGGGGTGGGGGATTTT
TRBJ2-5,NA,NA,TRBV5-1,CASGVTSQGSRETQYF,TGCGCCAGCGGGGTTACTAGCCAGGGGAGTCGAGAGACCCAGTACTTC
TRBJ2-7,NA,NA,TRBV28,CASSLVGQPYEQYF,TGTGCCAGCAGTTTAGTTGGACAGCCCTACGAGCAGTACTTC
TRBJ1-4,TRBD1,NA,TRBV5-1,CASSFGEGATNEKLFF,TGCGCCAGCAGCTTTGGCGAGGGGGCCACTAATGAAAAACTGTTTTTT
TRBJ2-7,TRBD2,NA,TRBV4-3,CASSPETSGAAYEQYF,TGCGCCAGCAGCCCCGAGACTAGCGGGGCCGCCTACGAGCAGTACTTC
TRBJ1-6,TRBD1,NA,TRBV4-1,CASSHNWGTGDSPLHF,TGCGCCAGCAGCCACAATTGGGGGACAGGTGATTCACCCCTCCACTTT
TRBJ2-3,NA,NA,TRBV5-1,CASSLPGGVSTDTQYF,TGCGCCAGCAGCTTGCCCGGAGGGGTGAGCACAGATACGCAGTATTTT
TRBJ1-2,TRBD1,once,TRBV5-1,CASSLTGARRGYTF,TGCGCCAGCAGCCTGACAGGGGCCCGGCGTGGCTACACCTTC
TRBJ1-2,NA,once,TRBV11-1,CASSLGGSRSNGYTF,TGTGCCAGCAGCTTAGGAGGCTCGCGAAGCAATGGCTACACCTTC
TRBJ1-3,NA,NA,TRBV7-9,CASSLGAGNTIYF,TGTGCCAGCAGCTTAGGCGCAGGAAACACCATATATTTT
TRBJ2-5,NA,few,TRBV5-4,CASSLRLGQETQYF,TGTGCCAGCAGCTTGCGCTTAGGGCAAGAGACCCAGTACTTC